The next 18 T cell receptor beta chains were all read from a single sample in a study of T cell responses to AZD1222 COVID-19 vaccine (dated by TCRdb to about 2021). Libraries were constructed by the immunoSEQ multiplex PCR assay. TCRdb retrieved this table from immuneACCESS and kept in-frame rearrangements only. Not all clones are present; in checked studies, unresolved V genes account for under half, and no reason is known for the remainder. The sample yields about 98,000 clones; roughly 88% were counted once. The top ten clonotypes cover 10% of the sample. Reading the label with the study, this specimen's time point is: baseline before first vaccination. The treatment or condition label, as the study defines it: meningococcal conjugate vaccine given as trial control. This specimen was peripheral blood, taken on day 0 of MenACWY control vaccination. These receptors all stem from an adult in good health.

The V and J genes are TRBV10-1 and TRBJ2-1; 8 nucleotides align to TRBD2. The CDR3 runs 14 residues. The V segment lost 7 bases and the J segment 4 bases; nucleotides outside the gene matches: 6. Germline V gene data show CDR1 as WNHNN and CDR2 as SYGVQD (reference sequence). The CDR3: CASNDRGGYNEQFF. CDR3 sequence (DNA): TGCGCCAGCAATGATCGGGGGGGGTACAATGAGCAGTTCTTC.

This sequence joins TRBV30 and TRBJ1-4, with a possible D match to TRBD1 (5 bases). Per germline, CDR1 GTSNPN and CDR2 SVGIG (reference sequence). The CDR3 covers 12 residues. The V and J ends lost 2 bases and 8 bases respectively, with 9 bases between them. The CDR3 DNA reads TGTGCCTGGAGTCGGGGGAAGGAAAAACTGTTTTTT. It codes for CAWSRGKEKLFF.

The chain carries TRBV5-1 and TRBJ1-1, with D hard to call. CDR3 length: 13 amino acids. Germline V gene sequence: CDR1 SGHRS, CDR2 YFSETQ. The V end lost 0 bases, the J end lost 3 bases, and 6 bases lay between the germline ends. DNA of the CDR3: TGCGCCAGCAGCTTGGAATTCGACACTGAAGCTTTCTTT. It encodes CASSLEFDTEAFF.

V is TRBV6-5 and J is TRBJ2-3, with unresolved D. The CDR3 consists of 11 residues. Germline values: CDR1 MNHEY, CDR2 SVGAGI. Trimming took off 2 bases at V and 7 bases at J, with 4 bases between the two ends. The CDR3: CASSYDHTQYF. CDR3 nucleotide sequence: TGTGCCAGCAGTTACGATCATACGCAGTATTTT.

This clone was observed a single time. CDR3 in amino acids: CASSQLTNTIYF. The CDR3 coding sequence is TGTGCCAGCAGCCAATTAACCAACACCATATATTTT. The rearrangement joins TRBV3-1 (or the pseudogene TRBV3-2) to TRBJ1-3; no clear D. The CDR3 spans 12 residues. Trimming shortened V by 2 bases and J by 7 bases, and 6 bases separated the two germline ends. CDR1 and CDR2 (germline): LGHDT, YNNKEL (reference sequence).

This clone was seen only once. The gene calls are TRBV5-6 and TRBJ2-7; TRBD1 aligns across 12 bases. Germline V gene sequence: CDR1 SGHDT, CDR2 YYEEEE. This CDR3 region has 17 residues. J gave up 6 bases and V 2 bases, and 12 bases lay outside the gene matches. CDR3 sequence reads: CASSFLAWGQGAREQYF. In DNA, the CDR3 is TGTGCCAGCAGCTTCTTGGCTTGGGGACAGGGGGCACGCGAGCAGTACTTC.

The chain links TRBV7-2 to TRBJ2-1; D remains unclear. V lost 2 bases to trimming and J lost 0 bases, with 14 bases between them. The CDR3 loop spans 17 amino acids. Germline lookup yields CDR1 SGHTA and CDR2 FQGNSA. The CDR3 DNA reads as TGTGCCAGCAGCTTATACCCCCGCGGATTCTCCTACAATGAGCAGTTCTTC. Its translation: CASSLYPRGFSYNEQFF.

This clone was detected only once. The CDR3 nucleotides are TGTGCCAGCAGAACTCCACCCGGGGGTCGTGAAAAACTGTTTTTT. It codes for CASRTPPGGREKLFF. The chain recombines TRBV12-1 with TRBJ1-4. TRBV12-1 is an annotated pseudogene. The CDR3 has 15 residues.

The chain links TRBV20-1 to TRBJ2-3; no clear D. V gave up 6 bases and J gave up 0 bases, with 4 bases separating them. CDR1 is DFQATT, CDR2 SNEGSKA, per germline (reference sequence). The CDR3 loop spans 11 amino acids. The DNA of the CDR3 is TGCAGTGCCCAGAGCACAGATACGCAGTATTTT. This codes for CSAQSTDTQYF.

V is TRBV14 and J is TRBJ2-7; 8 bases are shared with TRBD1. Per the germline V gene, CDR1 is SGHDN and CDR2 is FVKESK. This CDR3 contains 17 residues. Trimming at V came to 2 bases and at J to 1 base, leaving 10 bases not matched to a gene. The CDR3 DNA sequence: TGTGCCAGCAGCCAACCTTCCGGGACAGGACTTTCCTACGAGCAGTACTTC. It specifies CASSQPSGTGLSYEQYF.

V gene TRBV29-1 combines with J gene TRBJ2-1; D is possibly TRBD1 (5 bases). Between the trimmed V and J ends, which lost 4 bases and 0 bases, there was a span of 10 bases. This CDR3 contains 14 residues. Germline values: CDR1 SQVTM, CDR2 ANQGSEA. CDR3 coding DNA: TGCAGCGTTGCGCAGGGTTTCTCCTACAATGAGCAGTTCTTC. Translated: CSVAQGFSYNEQFF.

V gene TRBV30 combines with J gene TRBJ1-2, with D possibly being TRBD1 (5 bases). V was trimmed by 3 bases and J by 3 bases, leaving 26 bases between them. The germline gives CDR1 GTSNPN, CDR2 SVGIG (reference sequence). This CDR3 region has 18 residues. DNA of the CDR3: TGTGCCTGGAGCCGGACCCGGATACCAGGGTATACAGACTATGGCTACACCTTC. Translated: CAWSRTRIPGYTDYGYTF.

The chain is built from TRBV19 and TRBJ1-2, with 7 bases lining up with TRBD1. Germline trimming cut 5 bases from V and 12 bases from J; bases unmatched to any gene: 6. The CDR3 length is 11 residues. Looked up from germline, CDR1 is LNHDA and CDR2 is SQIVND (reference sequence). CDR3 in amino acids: CASSDRESNTF. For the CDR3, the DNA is TGTGCCAGTAGTGACAGGGAATCTAACACCTTC.

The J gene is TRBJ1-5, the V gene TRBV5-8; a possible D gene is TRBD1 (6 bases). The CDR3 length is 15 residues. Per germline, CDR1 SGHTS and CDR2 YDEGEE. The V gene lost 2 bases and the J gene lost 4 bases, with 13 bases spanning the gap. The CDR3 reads CASSLGQLMNQPQHF. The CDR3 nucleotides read TGTGCCAGCAGCTTAGGACAGCTGATGAATCAGCCCCAGCATTTT.

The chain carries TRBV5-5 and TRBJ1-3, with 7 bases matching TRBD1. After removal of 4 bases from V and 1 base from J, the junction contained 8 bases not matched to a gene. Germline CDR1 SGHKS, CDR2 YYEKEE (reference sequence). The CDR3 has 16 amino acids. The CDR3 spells CASSVDRRLSGNTIYF. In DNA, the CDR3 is TGTGCCAGCAGCGTGGACAGGAGACTTTCTGGAAACACCATATATTTT.

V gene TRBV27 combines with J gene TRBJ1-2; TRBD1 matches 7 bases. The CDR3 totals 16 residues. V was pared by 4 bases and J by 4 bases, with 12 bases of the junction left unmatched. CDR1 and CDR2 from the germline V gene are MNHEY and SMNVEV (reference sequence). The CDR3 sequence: CASSSLGTEAPYGYTF. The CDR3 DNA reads TGTGCCAGCAGTTCCTTGGGGACAGAAGCTCCCTATGGCTACACCTTC.

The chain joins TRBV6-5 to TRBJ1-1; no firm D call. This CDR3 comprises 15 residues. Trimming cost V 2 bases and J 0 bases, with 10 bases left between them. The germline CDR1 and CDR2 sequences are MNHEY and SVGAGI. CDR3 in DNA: TGTGCCAGCAGTTACGGGGTCACTATGAACACTGAAGCTTTCTTT. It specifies CASSYGVTMNTEAFF.

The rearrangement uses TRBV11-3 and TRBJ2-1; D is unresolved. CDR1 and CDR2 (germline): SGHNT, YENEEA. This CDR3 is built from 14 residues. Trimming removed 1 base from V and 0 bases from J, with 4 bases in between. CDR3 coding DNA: TGTGCCAGCAGCTTAGGGGGCTCCTACAATGAGCAGTTCTTC. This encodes CASSLGGSYNEQFF.